The entry that follows covers one TCR beta chain sequence. The CDR3 totals 12 residues. Per germline, CDR1 SNHLY and CDR2 FYNNEI. V was clipped by 0 bases and J by 6 bases, with 6 bases between them. In the original analysis: After removing out-of-frame reads, around 2,000,000 distinct TCRbeta sequences remained. Profiled with immunoSEQ multiplex PCR; TCRdb holds only in-frame clones, not every one. That table gives V, J and clone size, and the DNA gave D and trimming. The repertoire holds 50,000 or so clones, 70% to 85% seen once, with over 0.55% in the top ten. Single viable CD3+CD4+CD8-CD45RO+ cells were sorted as the memory CD4+ T cells. CMV serostatus came from serum IgG against pp150, pp28, p38, p52. Positive selection with CD4 microbeads enriched total CD4+ T cells. The entry originates in a study of memory CD4+ T cells and cytomegalovirus serostatus.

The source of this sequence is an adult in good health and CMV-seronegative. Material for sequencing was memory CD4+ T cells from blood. This chain uses TRBV2 with TRBJ2-7; no clear D. CDR3 nucleotide sequence: TGTGCCAGCAGTGAAGCACAAGTCGAGCAGTACTTC. Encoded protein: CASSEAQVEQYF.